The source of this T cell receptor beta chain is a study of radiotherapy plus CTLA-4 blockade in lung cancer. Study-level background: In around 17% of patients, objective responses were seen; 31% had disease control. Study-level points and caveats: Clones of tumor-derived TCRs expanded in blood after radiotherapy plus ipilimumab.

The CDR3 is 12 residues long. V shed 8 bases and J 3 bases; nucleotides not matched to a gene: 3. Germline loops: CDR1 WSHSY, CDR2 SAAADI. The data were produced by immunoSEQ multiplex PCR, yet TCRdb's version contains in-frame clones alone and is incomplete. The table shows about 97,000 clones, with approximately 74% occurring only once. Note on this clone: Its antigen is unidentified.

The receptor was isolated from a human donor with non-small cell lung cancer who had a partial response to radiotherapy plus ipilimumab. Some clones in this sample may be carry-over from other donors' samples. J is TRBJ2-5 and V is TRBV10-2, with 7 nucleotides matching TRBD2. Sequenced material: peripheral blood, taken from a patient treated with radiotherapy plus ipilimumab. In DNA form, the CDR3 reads TGCGCCAGCGGGGCGGGGGAAGAGACCCAGTACTTC. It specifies CASGAGEETQYF.